This T cell receptor beta chain emerged from a study of radiation and T cells in renal cell carcinoma. Study findings and constraints: Without pretreatment biopsies, baseline tumor clonotype presence was undetermined.

Produced via immunoSEQ multiplex PCR; TCRdb's table is partial and in-frame only. This table has under 150,000 clones, roughly four fifths appearing once. The V gene lost 4 bases and the J gene lost 6 bases, with 31 bases spanning the gap. This CDR3 is 19 amino acids long. Germline V gene lookup returns CDR1 SGHAT and CDR2 FQDESV (reference sequence). About this clone itself: Antigen specificity is unknown.

Regarding time point: blood 2 weeks post-SBRT. Treatment given: 15 Gy SBRT to primary tumor, nephrectomy 4 weeks later. Serial blood draws occurred at baseline and 2 and 4 weeks post-SBRT. This chain joins TRBV11-1 and TRBJ2-7; D tentatively fits TRBD1 or TRBD2 (5 bases each). The sequence was obtained from a woman aged 60-75 years with renal cell carcinoma. Sample: blood, taken from a patient whose treatment included radiotherapy and nephrectomy. CDR3 in amino acids: CASSSDAGAWIPLLGEQYF. The CDR3 DNA is TGTGCCAGCAGCTCTGATGCCGGGGCTTGGATTCCCCTACTCGGCGAGCAGTACTTC.